This section outlines one T cell receptor (beta chain) sequence together with its context. The data were obtained in a study of CD8 T cells in ankylosing spondylitis. TCRdb ran MiXCR on the 5' RACE reads and lists one entry per CDR3 protein. The repertoire holds about 360,000 distinct CDR3 sequences, with roughly 22% as singletons. The V gene end was trimmed by 5 bases and the J gene end by 10 bases; junction bases not matched to a gene: 4. The CDR3 loop spans 14 amino acids. This clonotype originated in a male donor with ankylosing spondylitis or in good health (not recorded which). The sequenced material came from blood, either unsorted or a sorted T cell fraction (not recorded which). The chain recombines TRBV12-3 or TRBV12-4 with TRBJ2-1; 14 nucleotides agree with TRBD2. Here the CDR3 reads CASSGLAGGLEQFF. In DNA, the CDR3 is TGTGCCAGCAGTGGACTAGCGGGGGGCTTGGAGCAGTTCTTC.